The present entry profiles one TCR beta chain with its context. The source of the sample is a study of blood T cell repertoires in COVID-19. Study-wide context: COVID-19 samples collected from the United States, Italy and Spain covered acute and convalescent phases. The cDNA or gDNA used as material had been derived from T cells, B-cell-depleted T cells, or PBMCs.

Original methodology: The assay estimated nucleated cells by amplifying reference gene primers. Measured with immunoSEQ multiplex PCR; TCRdb has only the in-frame clones, and not every one. The DNA gave D and trimming, while V, J and clone size come from that table. The data show about 280,000 clones, roughly 85% seen once. The V gene's germline CDR1 is LGHDT and CDR2 YNNKEL (reference sequence). This CDR3 comprises 15 residues. Trimming stripped 1 base from V and 3 bases from J, with 13 bases between. The sample consisted of peripheral blood. This TCR came from a human donor in a cohort sampled during active COVID-19. V is TRBV3-1 (or the pseudogene TRBV3-2) and J is TRBJ2-7; D remains unclear. The CDR3 region is CASSQGFAALYEQYF. CDR3 bases: TGTGCCAGCAGCCAAGGGTTCGCGGCACTCTACGAGCAGTACTTC.